One sample yielded the 27 T cell receptor beta chains listed below, sequenced in a study of tumor and adjacent non-tumor tissue in lung cancer. Three rounds of nested PCR, following a modified ARM-PCR protocol, produced the TCRbeta library. Each CDR3 protein is one row after TCRdb ran MiXCR on the multiplex PCR reads. The sample contains some 120,000 distinct CDR3 sequences, 60% to 70% of which appear only once. RNA was extracted from bulk tissue without any cell sorting. Material for sequencing was lung tumor tissue. The receptor set was obtained from a man aged 25 to 40 with non-small cell lung cancer.

Worth noting for this clonotype: The junction shows a germline mismatch at one end, possibly a read error. V and J are TRBV5-6 and TRBJ2-7; 7 bases are a match to TRBD1. From germline, CDR1 is SGHDT and CDR2 YYEEEE. The CDR3 totals 15 residues. CDR3 loop: CASSSPGQLIYKQYF. The CDR3, as DNA: TGTGCTAGCAGCTCGCCGGGACAGTTGATCTACAAGCAGTACTTC.

As concerns this clonotype: Sequence at one end of the junction differs from germline and may be a read error. This sequence joins TRBV6-5 and TRBJ1-1; unclear D gene. In germline, CDR1 is MNHEY, CDR2 SVGAGI. The CDR3 runs 13 residues. CDR3 residues: CATSYSPNTEAFF. The CDR3 DNA follows: TGTGCCACCAGTTACTCACCGAACACTGAAGCTTTCTTT.

In regard to this clonotype: A single base separates this from a much larger clone, so it may be a read error. CDR3: CSVGPDGETRELFF. The CDR3 region has the DNA TGCAGCGTTGGCCCGGACGGGGAAACCCGGGAGCTGTTTTTT. The chain recombines TRBV29-1 with TRBJ2-2, with a tentative D call TRBD2 (5 bases). The CDR3 spans 14 residues. Germline values: CDR1 SQVTM, CDR2 ANQGSEA. V lost 4 bases and J 9 bases, leaving 18 bases between the germline ends.

To note about this clonotype: A much larger clone differs from this one at a single base, so this may be a read error. The chain carries TRBV20-1 and TRBJ1-5; 10 nucleotides agree with TRBD1. From germline, CDR1 is DFQATT and CDR2 SNEGSKA (reference sequence). The CDR3 covers 15 residues. Losses at the gene ends were 4 bases for V and 2 bases for J; bases not matched to a gene: 5. The CDR3 coding sequence is TGCAGTGCTAAGACAGGGGGCAGCGGCAATCAGCCCCAGCATTTT. Protein: CSAKTGGSGNQPQHF.

Concerning this clonotype itself: A much more abundant neighbour one base away suggests this may be a read error. This chain uses TRBV12-5 with TRBJ2-7; possible D gene TRBD1, 6 bases. Germline V gene data show CDR1 as LGHNT and CDR2 as FRNRAP. The CDR3 consists of 12 residues. V gave up 7 bases and J gave up 3 bases, with 10 bases separating them. As DNA, the CDR3 is TGTGCTAGTGTCAAGGACAGCTACGAGCAGTACTTC. It specifies CASVKDSYEQYF.

This clonotype showed up just a few times. DNA for the CDR3: TGTGCCAGCAGCTTAGGACAGGGGCTCTACGAGCAGTACTTC. It codes for CASSLGQGLYEQYF. The chain employs TRBV7-2 and TRBJ2-7; 8 bases are shared with TRBD1. The CDR3 consists of 14 residues. Germline-derived CDR1 and CDR2 are SGHTA and FQGNSA. Unmatched junction bases numbered 2, after V lost 1 base and J lost 3 bases.

This clonotype was seen a handful of times. The genes are TRBV6-2 or TRBV6-3 and TRBJ1-3; TRBD1 aligns across 7 bases. The germline CDR1 and CDR2 sequences are MNHEY and SVGEGT. Trimming removed 0 bases from V and 4 bases from J; junction bases left unmatched: 0. This CDR3 has 14 amino acids. The CDR3 is CASSYSGQGNTIYF. CDR3 nucleotides: TGTGCCAGCAGTTACTCGGGACAGGGAAACACCATATATTTT.

Comments on this clonotype: Just one base apart from a much larger clone, this may be a read error. DNA of the CDR3: TGCAGTGCTAGAGATCTCCGAGGGCAGCCCTACGGGCAGTACTTC. This encodes CSARDLRGQPYGQYF. This chain uses TRBV20-1 with TRBJ2-7; perhaps TRBD2 as D (5 bases). CDR3 length: 15 residues. Germline CDR1 reads DFQATT; CDR2 reads SNEGSKA (reference sequence).

This clonotype was observed at least ten times. The V call is TRBV6-5, the J call TRBJ1-4; no clear D gene. Germline CDR1 and CDR2: MNHEY and SVGAGI. The V end lost 2 bases, the J end lost 8 bases, and 9 bases lay between the germline ends. The CDR3 spans 13 residues. The CDR3 loop reads CASSYGMGEKLFF. CDR3 nucleotides: TGTGCCAGCAGTTACGGGATGGGGGAAAAACTGTTTTTT.

This clonotype has just one count. One end of the junction varies from germline; a read error may be responsible. The chain combines TRBV20-1 with TRBJ2-2; 9 bases agree with TRBD1. Germline assignment: CDR1 DFQATT and CDR2 SNEGSKA (reference sequence). CDR3 length equals 15 residues. The chain's CDR3 is CGATRDRERSGELFF. In nucleotides, the CDR3 is TGCGGTGCTACAAGGGACAGGGAGAGGTCCGGGGAGCTGTTTTTT.

A remark on this clonotype: A much larger clone differs by one base, so this may be a read error. The chain carries TRBV10-3 and TRBJ2-7; 10 bases are a match to TRBD2. Per the germline V gene, CDR1 is ENHRY and CDR2 is SYGVKD. The CDR3 sequence is 15 residues long. Losses at the gene ends were 0 bases for V and 9 bases for J; bases not matched to a gene: 8. The CDR3 reads CAISESSGGPGGQYF. CDR3 in DNA: TGTGCCATCAGTGAGTCTAGCGGGGGGCCTGGCGGGCAGTACTTC.

Of note for this clonotype: An end of the junction does not agree with germline; a read error may underlie this. V and J are TRBV29-1 and TRBJ1-5; 8 bases are a match to TRBD1. The CDR3 runs 16 residues. The germline gives CDR1 SQVTM, CDR2 ANQGSEA. CDR3 sequence: CSVAGGGQDSNQPQHF. The CDR3 nucleotides are TGCAGCGTCGCTGGTGGGGGACAGGATAGCAATCAGCCTCAGCATTTT.

V is TRBV5-6 and J is TRBJ1-5; D remains ambiguous. CDR1 is SGHDT, CDR2 YYEEEE, per germline. The CDR3 is 14 amino acids. V was trimmed by 2 bases and J by 6 bases, leaving 12 bases between them. The CDR3 region is CASSLWGRGQPQHF. The CDR3 DNA sequence: TGTGCCAGCAGCTTATGGGGTCGGGGTCAGCCCCAGCATTTT. The full variable domain, with the rest looked up from reference TRBV5-6 and TRBJ1-5, is DAGVTQSPTHLIKTRGQQVTLRCSPKSGHDTVSWYQQALGQGPQFIFQYYEEEERQRGNFPDRFSGHQFPNYSSELNVNALLLGDSALYLCASSLWGRGQPQHFGDGTRLSIL.

The sample holds one count of this clonotype. Mismatch with germline at one junction end may stem from a read error. The chain has TRBV4-2 and TRBJ2-1; 10 nucleotides agree with TRBD2. This CDR3 spans 18 amino acids. Germline V gene lookup returns CDR1 LGHNA and CDR2 YNFKEQ. CDR3 coding DNA: TGTACCAGCAGCCAACACCCTCATAGCGGGGGGACCTACAATGAACAGTTCTTC. This translates into CTSSQHPHSGGTYNEQFF.

A word on this clonotype: An end of the junction differs from the germline gene, which may be a read error. V gene TRBV24-1 combines with J gene TRBJ2-5; perhaps TRBD1 as D (6 bases). This CDR3 is built from 17 residues. CDR1 and CDR2 from the germline V gene are KGHDR and SFDVKD. The CDR3 sequence is CATNDLHGQRYGETQYF. Here the CDR3 DNA reads TGTGCCACCAATGATTTGCACGGACAGAGGTATGGGGAGACCCAGTACTTC.

In its sample, this clonotype was seen once. A much larger clone sits a single nucleotide away, making a read error possible. CDR3 residues: CDSSDSGTSGTQYF. Written as DNA, the CDR3 is TGTGACAGCAGTGATTCCGGGACTAGCGGGACCCAGTACTTC. This chain connects TRBV6-2 or TRBV6-3 to TRBJ2-7; 11 nucleotides match TRBD2. The J call may be mistaken, given a closer DNA end match to TRBJ2-5. Germline values: CDR1 MNHEY, CDR2 SVGEGT. CDR3 length: 14 amino acids.

This clonotype was seen many times. The chain joins TRBV12-3 or TRBV12-4 to TRBJ1-5; a possible D gene is TRBD1 (5 bases). V gave up 5 bases and J gave up 3 bases, with 8 bases separating them. The CDR3 is 13 amino acids. The CDR3 DNA reads TGTGCCAGCAGTCCGGGACCCAATCAGCCCCAGCATTTT. Its translation is CASSPGPNQPQHF.

As to this clonotype: It may be a read error: a sequence one base away is much more abundant. The chain joins TRBV6-5 to TRBJ2-1, with D unresolved. The CDR3 loop spans 14 amino acids. Looked up from germline, CDR1 is MNHEY and CDR2 is SVGAGI. This CDR3 reads CASSQMGSCNEQFF. The CDR3 DNA follows: TGTGCCAGCAGCCAGATGGGTTCCTGCAATGAGCAGTTCTTC.

V and J are TRBV6-5 and TRBJ1-5; D might be TRBD1 (5 bases). This CDR3 region has 16 residues. Between the trimmed V and J ends, which lost 6 bases and 15 bases, there was a span of 30 bases. In germline, CDR1 is MNHEY, CDR2 SVGAGI. CDR3 coding DNA: TGTGCCAGCAGCCCAGGGCCCAGGGTTGGAAATCTGGCCCTGCATTTT. Translation gives CASSPGPRVGNLALHF.

In its sample, this clonotype was seen many times. V usage is TRBV20-1 and J usage is TRBJ1-3, with a tentative D call TRBD1 (5 bases). This CDR3 has 13 amino acids. CDR1 is DFQATT and CDR2 is SNEGSKA in the germline V gene (reference sequence). V was clipped by 3 bases and J by 4 bases, with 10 bases between them. CDR3 nucleotides: TGCAGTGCTAGTCAGGGACCCGGAAACACCATATATTTT. Encoded protein: CSASQGPGNTIYF.

Points on this clonotype: Compared with germline, one end of the junction differs, possibly owing to a read error. CDR3 sequence: CDSRYPRHTF. Written as DNA, the CDR3 is TGTGACAGCAGATACCCCCGGCACACCTTC. V and J are TRBV6-6 and TRBJ1-2; D unclear. The CDR3 is made up of 10 amino acids. Germline V gene lookup returns CDR1 MNHNY and CDR2 SVGAGI (reference sequence).

This clonotype was observed at least ten times. The rearrangement uses TRBV7-9 and TRBJ2-3; no clear D. The CDR3 is 13 residues long. Between the trimmed V and J ends, which lost 10 bases and 6 bases, there was a span of 17 bases. Germline CDR1 SEHNR, CDR2 FQNEAQ (reference sequence). DNA of the CDR3: TGTGCCATCCTGGATGGGGTGGCGGATACGCAGTATTTT. It is translated as CAILDGVADTQYF. Drawing the rest from reference TRBV7-9 and TRBJ2-3, the complete variable domain is DTGVSQNPRHKITKRGQNVTFRCDPISEHNRLYWYRQTLGQGPEFLTYFQNEAQLEKSRLLSDRFSAERPKGSFSTLEIQRTEQGDSAMYLCAILDGVADTQYFGPGTRLTVL.

Of note for this clonotype: The CDR3 carries no conserved terminal phenylalanine or tryptophan, so it likely arises from a read error. The limits of the CDR3 on the DNA are not certain, so only TCRdb's listed CDR3 is given. The rearrangement links TRBV12-5 to TRBJ1-1; the listed D gene, TRBD1, was not tested against the DNA. Per germline, CDR1 LGHNT and CDR2 FRNRAP. The CDR3 spans 13 residues, counting both ends. The CDR3 loop reads CVTRGESNTEDFS.

This clonotype came up a few times. A junction boundary mismatches the germline segment, possibly from a read error. V gene TRBV12-3 or TRBV12-4 combines with J gene TRBJ1-1, with a possible D match to TRBD1 (5 bases). The CDR3 extends over 13 amino acids. CDR3: CASTQTESTKAFF. The CDR3 DNA reads as TGCGCCAGCACCCAGACAGAGAGCACTAAAGCTTTCTTT.

With respect to this clonotype: An end of the junction differs from the germline gene, which may be a read error. The CDR3 bases are TGCGCCAGCAGCTTAGATGGCAGCCAGGAGACCCAGTACTTC. This encodes CASSLDGSQETQYF. The chain combines TRBV7-6 with TRBJ2-5; no definite D call. The CDR3 runs to 14 residues. Germline CDR1 reads SGHVS; CDR2 reads FNYEAQ. The full variable domain, rest sourced from reference TRBV7-6 and TRBJ2-5, is GAGVSQSPRYKVTKRGQDVALRCDPISGHVSLYWYRQALGQGPEFLTYFNYEAQQDKSGLPNDRFSAERPEGSISTLTIQRTEQRDSAMYRCASSLDGSQETQYFGPGTRLLVL.

A few counts support this clonotype. A read error may explain this, as a much larger clone is one base away. CDR3 residues: CASSHHSGGSPYNEQFF. CDR3 in DNA: TGTGCCAGCAGCCACCACAGCGGGGGGAGCCCCTACAATGAGCAGTTCTTC. The rearrangement uses TRBV4-2 and TRBJ2-1; 9 nucleotides align to TRBD2. V gave up 3 bases and J gave up 2 bases; unmatched junction bases: 8. CDR1 LGHNA and CDR2 YNFKEQ come from the germline V gene. The CDR3 contains 17 residues.

This clonotype occurred once. A single base separates this from a much larger clone, so it may be a read error. The chain carries TRBV6-5 and TRBJ2-7; perhaps TRBD1 as D (6 bases). V was shortened by 5 bases and J by 3 bases, with 14 bases between the two germline ends. CDR1 and CDR2 from the germline V gene are MNHEY and SVGAGI. The CDR3 covers 14 residues. The chain's CDR3 is CASSNFDRNYEQYV. The CDR3 nucleotides are TGTGCCAGCAGTAACTTCGACAGGAACTACGAGCAGTACGTC.